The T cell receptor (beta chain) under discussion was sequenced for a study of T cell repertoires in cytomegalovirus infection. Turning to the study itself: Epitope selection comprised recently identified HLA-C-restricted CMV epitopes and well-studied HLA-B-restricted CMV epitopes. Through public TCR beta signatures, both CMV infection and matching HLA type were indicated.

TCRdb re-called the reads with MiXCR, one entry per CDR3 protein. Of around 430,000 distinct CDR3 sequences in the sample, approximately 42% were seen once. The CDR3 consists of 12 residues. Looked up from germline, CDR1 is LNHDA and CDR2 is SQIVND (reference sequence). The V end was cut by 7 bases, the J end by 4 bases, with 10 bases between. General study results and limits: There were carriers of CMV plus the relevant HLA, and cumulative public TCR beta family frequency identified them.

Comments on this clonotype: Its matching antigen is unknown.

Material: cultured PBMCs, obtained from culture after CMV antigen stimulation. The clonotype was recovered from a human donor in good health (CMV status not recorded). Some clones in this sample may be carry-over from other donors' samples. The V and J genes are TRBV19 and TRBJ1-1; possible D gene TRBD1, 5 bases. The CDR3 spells CASTRGITEAFF. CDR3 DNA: TGTGCCAGTACGCGGGGGATCACTGAAGCTTTCTTT.